Below, one T cell receptor beta chain is given with its context. Its cognate antigen is unknown. Sequencing used immunoSEQ multiplex PCR; TCRdb keeps in-frame clones, though not all of them. The sample records more than 100,000 clones, about nine tenths being singletons. This record belongs to a study of T cell responses to AZD1222 COVID-19 vaccine. Across the whole study: Timing groups of about 4 and about 12 weeks for second doses were pooled.

Points from the study as a whole: Spike-specific TCR breadth and depth grew following two AZD1222 doses.

Looked up from germline, CDR1 is SGHAT and CDR2 is FQNNGV. This CDR3 comprises 11 residues. The V gene lost 1 base and the J gene lost 4 bases, with 2 bases spanning the gap. The sample was peripheral blood, taken on day 0 of AZD1222 vaccination. The chain joins TRBV11-2 to TRBJ2-7; D is ambiguous. The receptor was isolated from an adult in good health. Here the CDR3 reads CASSLVYEQYF. The CDR3 region has the DNA TGTGCCAGCAGCTTAGTATACGAGCAGTACTTC.